The entry below gives a single TCR beta chain sequence along with its context. Original methodology: Using reference gene primer amplification, nucleated cell counts were estimated. Sequencing was performed with immunoSEQ multiplex PCR; in TCRdb, only in-frame clones are kept and a portion is missing. V and J calls and clone size are as listed in that table; D and trimming were resolved from the DNA. The sample holds about 200,000 clones, 65% to 85% seen once. Germline assignment: CDR1 SGHTA and CDR2 FQGNSA. Trimming cost V 2 bases and J 0 bases, with 11 bases left between them. The CDR3 spans 16 residues. The data belong to a study of blood T cell repertoires in COVID-19. Overall study context: There were acute and convalescent COVID-19 samples, and they came from the United States, Italy and Spain. Sources were T cells, B-cell-depleted T cells, or PBMCs; the material itself was cDNA or gDNA.

Cohort allocation depended upon clinical history that participants reported. Material for sequencing was PBMCs or T cells enriched from blood (not recorded which). The rearrangement uses TRBV7-2 and TRBJ1-3; no reliable D call. This receptor was taken from a middle-aged man who had recovered from COVID-19. DNA for the CDR3: TGTGCCAGCAGCTTAAATAGCTTAAACTCTGGAAACACCATATATTTT. The encoded protein is CASSLNSLNSGNTIYF.